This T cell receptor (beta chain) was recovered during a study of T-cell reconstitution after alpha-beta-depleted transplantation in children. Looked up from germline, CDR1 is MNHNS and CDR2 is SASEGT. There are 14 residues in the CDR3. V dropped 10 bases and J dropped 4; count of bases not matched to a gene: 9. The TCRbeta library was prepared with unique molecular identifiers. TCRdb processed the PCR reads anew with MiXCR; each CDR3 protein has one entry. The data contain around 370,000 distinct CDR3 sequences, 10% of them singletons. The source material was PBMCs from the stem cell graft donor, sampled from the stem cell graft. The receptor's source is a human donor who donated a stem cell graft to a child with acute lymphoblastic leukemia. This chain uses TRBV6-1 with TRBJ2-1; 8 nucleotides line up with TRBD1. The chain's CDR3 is CATLQGAGYNEQFF. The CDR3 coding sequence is TGTGCCACCCTCCAGGGGGCTGGATACAATGAGCAGTTCTTC.